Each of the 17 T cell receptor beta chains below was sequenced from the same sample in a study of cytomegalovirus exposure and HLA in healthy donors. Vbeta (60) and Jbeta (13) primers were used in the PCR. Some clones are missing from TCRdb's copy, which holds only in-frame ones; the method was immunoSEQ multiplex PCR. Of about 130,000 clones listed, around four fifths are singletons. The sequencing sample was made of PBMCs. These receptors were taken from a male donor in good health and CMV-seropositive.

CDR3 amino acids: CASSAGSTTEAFF. DNA for the CDR3: TGTGCCAGCAGTGCAGGGTCGACCACTGAAGCTTTCTTT. The chain links TRBV6-1 to TRBJ1-1; TRBD1 might be the D (5 bases). Germline lookup yields CDR1 MNHNS and CDR2 SASEGT. The CDR3 length is 13 residues. Trimming cost V 4 bases and J 4 bases, with 10 bases left between them.

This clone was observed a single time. The CDR3 DNA reads as TGTGCCAGCTCACCGAATGCGGGAGGGGGTCTCAATGAGCAGTTCTTC. It codes for CASSPNAGGGLNEQFF. The chain joins TRBV18 to TRBJ2-1; 9 nucleotides agree with TRBD2. The CDR3 totals 16 residues. V shed 3 bases and J 6 bases; nucleotides not matched to a gene: 9. Germline CDR1 KGHSH, CDR2 LQKENI. Variable domain in full (rest from reference TRBV18 and TRBJ2-1): NAGVMQNPRHLVRRRGQEARLRCSPMKGHSHVYWYRQLPEEGLKFMVYLQKENIIDESGMPKERFSAEFPKEGPSILRIQQVVRGDSAAYFCASSPNAGGGLNEQFFGPGTRLTVL.

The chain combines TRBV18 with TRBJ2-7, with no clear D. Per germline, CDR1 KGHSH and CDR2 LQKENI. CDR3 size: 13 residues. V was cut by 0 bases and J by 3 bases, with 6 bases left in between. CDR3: CASSPPASYEQYF. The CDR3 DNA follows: TGTGCCAGCTCACCACCAGCGAGCTACGAGCAGTACTTC.

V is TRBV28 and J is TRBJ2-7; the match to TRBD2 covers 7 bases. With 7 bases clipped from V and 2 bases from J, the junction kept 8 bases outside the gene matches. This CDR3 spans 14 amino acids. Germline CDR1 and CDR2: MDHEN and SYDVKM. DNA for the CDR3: TGTGCCAGCACTAGTACTAGCGAGACCTACGAGCAGTACTTC. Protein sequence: CASTSTSETYEQYF.

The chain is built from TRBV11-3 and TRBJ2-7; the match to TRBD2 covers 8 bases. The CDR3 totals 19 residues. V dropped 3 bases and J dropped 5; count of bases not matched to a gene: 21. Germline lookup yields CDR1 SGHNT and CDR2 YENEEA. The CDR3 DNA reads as TGTGCCAGCAGCTTCTCCAGCGGGAGTTCTAGAGGGGCGCATGACGAGCAGTACTTC. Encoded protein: CASSFSSGSSRGAHDEQYF.

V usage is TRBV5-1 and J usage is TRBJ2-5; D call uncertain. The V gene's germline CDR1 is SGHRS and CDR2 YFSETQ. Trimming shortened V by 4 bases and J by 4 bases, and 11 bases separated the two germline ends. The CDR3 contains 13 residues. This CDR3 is CASSLVVTETQYF. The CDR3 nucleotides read TGCGCCAGCAGCCTAGTAGTTACAGAGACCCAGTACTTC.

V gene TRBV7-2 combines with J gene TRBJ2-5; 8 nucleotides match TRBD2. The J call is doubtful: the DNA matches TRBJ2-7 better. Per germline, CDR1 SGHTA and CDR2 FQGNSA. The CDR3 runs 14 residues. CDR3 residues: CASSLEPGGYEQYF. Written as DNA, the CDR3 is TGTGCCAGCAGCTTAGAGCCGGGAGGGTACGAGCAGTACTTC.

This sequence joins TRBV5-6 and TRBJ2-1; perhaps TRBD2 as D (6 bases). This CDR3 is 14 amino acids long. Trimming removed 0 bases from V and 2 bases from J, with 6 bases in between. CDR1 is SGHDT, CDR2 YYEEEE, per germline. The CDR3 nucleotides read TGTGCCAGCAGCTTGGCTAGCGCCTACAATGAGCAGTTCTTC. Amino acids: CASSLASAYNEQFF.

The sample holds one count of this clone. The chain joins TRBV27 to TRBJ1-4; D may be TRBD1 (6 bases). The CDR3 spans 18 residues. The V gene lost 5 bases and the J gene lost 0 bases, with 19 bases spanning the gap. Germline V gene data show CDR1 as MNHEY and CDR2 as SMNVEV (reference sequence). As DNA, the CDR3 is TGTGCCAGCAGTCCCGTCCCCAGGGGAAGTCCAACTAATGAAAAACTGTTTTTT. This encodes CASSPVPRGSPTNEKLFF.

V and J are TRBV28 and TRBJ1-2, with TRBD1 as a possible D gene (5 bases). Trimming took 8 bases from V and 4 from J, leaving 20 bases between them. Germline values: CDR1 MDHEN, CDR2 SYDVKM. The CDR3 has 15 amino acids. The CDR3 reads CASDSPARAAYGYTF. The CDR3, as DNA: TGTGCCAGCGACTCCCCGGCCAGGGCTGCCTATGGCTACACCTTC.

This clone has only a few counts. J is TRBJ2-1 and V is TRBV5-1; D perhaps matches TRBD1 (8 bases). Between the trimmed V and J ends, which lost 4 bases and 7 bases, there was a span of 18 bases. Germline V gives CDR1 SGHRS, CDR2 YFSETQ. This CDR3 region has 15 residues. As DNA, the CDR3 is TGCGCCAGCAGCCCACGACAGGGGAGGGGGAATGAGCAGTTCTTC. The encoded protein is CASSPRQGRGNEQFF.

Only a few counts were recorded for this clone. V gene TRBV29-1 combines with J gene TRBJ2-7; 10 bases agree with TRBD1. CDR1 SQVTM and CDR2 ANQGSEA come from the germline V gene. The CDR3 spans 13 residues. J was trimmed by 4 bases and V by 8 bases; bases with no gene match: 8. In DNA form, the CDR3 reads TGCAGCTTTTGGGACAGGGGCGGGTACGAGCAGTACTTC. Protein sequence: CSFWDRGGYEQYF.

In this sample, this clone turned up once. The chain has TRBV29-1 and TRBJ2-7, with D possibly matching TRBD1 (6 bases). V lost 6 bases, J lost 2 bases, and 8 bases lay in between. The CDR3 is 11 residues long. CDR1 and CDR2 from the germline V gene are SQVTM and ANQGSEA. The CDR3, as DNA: TGCAGCGTACGACAGGCCTACGAGCAGTACTTC. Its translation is CSVRQAYEQYF.

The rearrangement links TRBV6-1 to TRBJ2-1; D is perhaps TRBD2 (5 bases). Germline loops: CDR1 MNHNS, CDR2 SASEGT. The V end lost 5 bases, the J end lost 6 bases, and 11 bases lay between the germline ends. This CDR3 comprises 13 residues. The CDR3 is CASSIGGINEQFF. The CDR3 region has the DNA TGTGCCAGCAGTATAGGAGGCATCAATGAGCAGTTCTTC.

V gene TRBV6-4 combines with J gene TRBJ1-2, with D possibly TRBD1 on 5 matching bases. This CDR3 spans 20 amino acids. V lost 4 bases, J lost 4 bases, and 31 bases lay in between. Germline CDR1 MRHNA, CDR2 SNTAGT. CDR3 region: CASSGVPAGEKPRVPYGYTF. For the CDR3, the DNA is TGTGCCAGCAGTGGGGTCCCGGCGGGGGAGAAGCCACGAGTACCCTATGGCTACACCTTC.

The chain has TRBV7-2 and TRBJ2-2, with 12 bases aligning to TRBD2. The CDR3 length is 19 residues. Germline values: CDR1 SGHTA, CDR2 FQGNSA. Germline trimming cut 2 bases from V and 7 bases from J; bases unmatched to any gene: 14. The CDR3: CASSLWLAGGPGLGGELFF. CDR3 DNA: TGTGCCAGCAGCTTATGGCTAGCGGGAGGGCCGGGTTTGGGCGGGGAGCTGTTTTTT.

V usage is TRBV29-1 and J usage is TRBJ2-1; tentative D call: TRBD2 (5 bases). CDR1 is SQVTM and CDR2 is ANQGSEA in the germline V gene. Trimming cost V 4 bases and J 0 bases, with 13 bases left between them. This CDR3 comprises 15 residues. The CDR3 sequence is CSVGGAADSYNEQFF. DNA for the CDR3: TGCAGCGTTGGGGGTGCAGCGGACTCCTACAATGAGCAGTTCTTC.